In its sample, the clone carrying this TCR beta chain was seen a few times. The germline V and J ends were trimmed by 7 bases and 3 bases, with 7 bases remaining between them. CDR3 length equals 12 residues. These data originate in a study of blood T cells in healthy people across ages. All donors came from Russia, were Caucasian and healthy, and spanned ages roughly 6 to 95. PBMCs, at least 6 million per sample, were isolated. A J-beta primer mix and a sample-barcoded 5' primer were used in a second PCR of about 7 to 12 cycles. One entry per CDR3 protein, called by TCRdb with MiXCR from the 5' RACE reads. The table shows about 1.8 million distinct CDR3 sequences, with 40% to 55% occurring only once.

The source material was blood. V usage is TRBV12-3 or TRBV12-4 and J usage is TRBJ1-5; D remains unclear. This sequence was found in a woman aged 40 to 49 in good health. For the CDR3, the DNA is TGTGCCAGCAACGGAAACAATCAGCCCCAGCATTTT. This encodes CASNGNNQPQHF.